The count of the clone carrying this T cell receptor beta chain is one. The V gene end was trimmed by 2 bases and the J gene end by 2 bases; junction bases not matched to a gene: 6. The CDR3 totals 15 residues. Germline loops: CDR1 SGDLS, CDR2 YYNGEE. The sample comes from a study of blood T cell repertoires in COVID-19. Overall study context: Sites in the United States, Italy and Spain provided acute and convalescent COVID-19 samples. Sources were T cells, B-cell-depleted T cells, or PBMCs; the material itself was cDNA or gDNA.

How the authors handled the data: Estimation of nucleated cell counts was performed using reference gene primer amplification. Libraries were prepared by immunoSEQ multiplex PCR; TCRdb keeps only in-frame clonotypes and omits some of them. V and J calls plus clone size are reproduced from that table; the DNA served to infer D and trimming. The repertoire holds around 150,000 clones, with just over 85% as singletons. Sample: peripheral blood. This receptor was taken from a man in his 70s with acute or convalescent COVID-19. This rearrangement joins TRBV9 to TRBJ2-7; 8 bases are shared with TRBD2. The CDR3 nucleotides read TGTGCCAGCAGCGTCTCACTAGCGGAGACCTACGAGCAGTACTTC. It encodes CASSVSLAETYEQYF.